This T cell receptor (beta chain) derives from a study of blood T cell repertoires in COVID-19. Turning to the study itself: COVID-19 samples, acute and convalescent, were from the United States, Italy and Spain. Sources were T cells, B-cell-depleted T cells, or PBMCs; the material itself was cDNA or gDNA.

The V segment lost 5 bases and the J segment 2 bases; nucleotides outside the gene matches: 6. CDR1 and CDR2 (germline): LNHDA, SQIVND (reference sequence). This CDR3 is built from 15 residues. Clones were sequenced by immunoSEQ multiplex PCR, and TCRdb holds only the in-frame ones, with some missing. The sample shows hundreds of thousands of clones, over 75% of them seen only once. Cohort assignment relied on participant-reported clinical history. The source material was PBMCs or T cells enriched from blood (not recorded which). The clonotype comes from a woman aged 40-49 years with acute COVID-19. This chain connects TRBV19 to TRBJ1-5; 7 bases match TRBD1. The CDR3 nucleotides are TGTGCCAGTAGTTTCTCAGGGGGTGGCAATCAGCCCCAGCATTTT. Protein: CASSFSGGGNQPQHF.